A selection of T cell receptor beta chains follows, all from one sample in a study of blood T cell repertoires in COVID-19. Profiling relied on immunoSEQ multiplex PCR, and the TCRdb table lists in-frame clones only, not all of them. This table holds under 200,000 clones, over 70% found once. Specimen: PBMCs or T cells enriched from blood (not recorded which). These receptors were obtained from a woman aged 40-49 years with acute COVID-19. CDR3s include the opening cysteine and the closing phenylalanine or tryptophan. D genes are given only for firm matches. Clone sizes are given selectively: once, few, many, or a class where the clone is expanded.

TRBD1 TRBJ1-6 - TRBV25-1 16 TGTGCCAGCAGTGGCGGGACAGCGAACTATAATTCACCCCTCCACTTT CASSGGTANYNSPLHF
- TRBJ2-5 - TRBV2 11 TGTGCCAGCTCCTCCCAAGAGACCCAGTACTTC CASSSQETQYF
TRBD1 TRBJ1-1 - TRBV3-1/TRBV3-2 13 TGTGCCAGCAGCCAAGAGGACAGGAAAGAGGCTTTCTTT CASSQEDRKEAFF
TRBD2 TRBJ2-7 few TRBV27 14 TGTGCCAGCAGCCGGGGACTAGCTTCGGGCGAGCAGTACTTC CASSRGLASGEQYF
TRBD1 TRBJ1-2 - TRBV12-3/TRBV12-4 13 TGTGCCAGCAGTCTACAGGGGATCTATGGCTACACCTTC CASSLQGIYGYTF
- TRBJ1-2 - TRBV28 14 TGTGCCAGCAGTTTGGGTGCAGGCAACTATGGCTACACCTTC CASSLGAGNYGYTF
- TRBJ1-2 - TRBV5-6 15 TGTGCCAGCAGCCCGGGGGGGCGGACCGAGTTTGAGAACACCTTC CASSPGGRTEFENTF
TRBD1 TRBJ2-5 - TRBV10-2 15 TGCGCCAGCAGTGACCCTGGACAGGCCAAGGGGACCCAGTACTTC CASSDPGQAKGTQYF
TRBD1 TRBJ1-3 - TRBV5-6 16 TGTGCCAGCAGTTTCCCCACAGGGGACTCTGGAAACACCATATATTTT CASSFPTGDSGNTIYF
- TRBJ2-1 once TRBV12-3/TRBV12-4 12 TGTGCCAGCAGTTCGCGTTACAATGAGCAGTTCTTC CASSSRYNEQFF
- TRBJ2-1 - TRBV11-2 15 TGTGCCAGCAGCTTAGTCCTCCAGGCAGTCAATGAGCAGTTCTTC CASSLVLQAVNEQFF
TRBD1 TRBJ1-1 - TRBV7-6 15 TGTGCCAGCAGCACCCGGACAGGCAGGAACACTGAAGCTTTCTTT CASSTRTGRNTEAFF
- TRBJ2-7 - TRBV15 15 TGTGCCACCAGCACCGACAGGACCCGGGTCTACGAGCAGTACTTC CATSTDRTRVYEQYF
- TRBJ2-2 - TRBV12-3/TRBV12-4 11 TGTGCCAGCAGTCCTCTGGGGGAGCTGTTTTTT CASSPLGELFF
- TRBJ1-2 - TRBV2 13 TGTGCCAGCAGGGGACTCCGACCTCATGGCTACACCTTC CASRGLRPHGYTF
- TRBJ2-1 once TRBV7-2 14 TGTGCCAGCAGCTTGGAACCCCTAGCGAGTGAGCAGTTCTTC CASSLEPLASEQFF
- TRBJ2-5 - TRBV2 13 TGTGCCAGTGACGCCCTAGCAGAAGAGACCCAGTACTTC CASDALAEETQYF
TRBD1 TRBJ2-5 - TRBV30 14 TGTGCCTGTTTTCCCCGGACAGGGGAAGAGACCCAGTACTTC CACFPRTGEETQYF
TRBD2 TRBJ2-5 - TRBV5-1 15 TGCGCCAGCTCACCCGGGTTAGCGGGGCAAGAGACCCAGTACTTC CASSPGLAGQETQYF
- TRBJ1-2 - TRBV5-1 16 TGCGCCAGCAGCTTGGGCTGGACAATTCCTAACTATGGCTACACCTTC CASSLGWTIPNYGYTF
TRBD2 TRBJ2-5 - TRBV10-3 13 TGTGCCACCCGTTACGGGGGGTGGGAGACCCAGTACTTC CATRYGGWETQYF
- TRBJ2-2 - TRBV3-1/TRBV3-2 13 TGTGCCAGCCAGGACAGGAACACCGGGGAGCTGTTTTTT CASQDRNTGELFF
TRBD1 TRBJ1-5 - TRBV12-3/TRBV12-4 13 TGTGCCAGCAGGGGGACAGTCAATCAGCCCCAGCATTTT CASRGTVNQPQHF
TRBD2 TRBJ2-5 - TRBV5-1 15 TGCGCCAGCAGCGTAGGGACTAGCGGGAGAGAGACCCAGTACTTC CASSVGTSGRETQYF
TRBD2 TRBJ2-3 once TRBV27 14 TGTGCCAGCAGCCAACGCGGGAGCTCAGATACGCAGTATTTT CASSQRGSSDTQYF
TRBD2 TRBJ2-5 once TRBV3-1/TRBV3-2 15 TGTGCCAGCAGCCAAAGGGAGGGAGGTGCAGAGACCCAGTACTTC CASSQREGGAETQYF
- TRBJ1-2 - TRBV5-4 14 TGTGCCAGCAGCTTGAGTGGGAGTTTCTATGGCTACACCTTC CASSLSGSFYGYTF
TRBD1 TRBJ1-2 - TRBV5-1 12 TGCGCCAGCAGCTCGGGACAGGCGGGCTACACCTTC CASSSGQAGYTF
- TRBJ1-2 - TRBV10-3 12 TGTGCCATCAGTGATCTACGGTCTGGCTACACCTTC CAISDLRSGYTF
- TRBJ1-1 - TRBV29-1 12 TGCAGCGTTGGGCGGGGGAACACTGAAGCTTTCTTT CSVGRGNTEAFF
TRBD2 TRBJ2-7 - TRBV7-6 15 TGTGCCAGCAGCGCACTAGCGGGAGCCGGGGGCGAGCAGTACTTC CASSALAGAGGEQYF
TRBD1 TRBJ1-6 once TRBV27 14 TGTGCCAGCAGTCACGACAGGGGGGAATCACCCCTCCACTTT CASSHDRGESPLHF
- TRBJ1-2 - TRBV2 13 TGTGCCAGCAGTGGAAACAGGGCCGGGGGCTACACCTTC CASSGNRAGGYTF
- TRBJ1-2 - TRBV9 15 TGTGCCAGCAGTGCCGGGACTGATCGGACTTATGGCTACACCTTC CASSAGTDRTYGYTF
- TRBJ2-7 - TRBV6-1 14 TGTGCCAGCAGTGAAGCAACAGGATCCTACGAGCAGTACTTC CASSEATGSYEQYF
TRBD1 TRBJ2-3 few TRBV6-5 16 TGTGCCAGCAGTTACACTCCGGGACAGGGCACAGATACGCAGTATTTT CASSYTPGQGTDTQYF
- TRBJ1-2 - TRBV7-8 17 TGTGCCAGCAGCTTAGCAGGAGGGCTCGGAGCTAACTATGGCTACACCTTC CASSLAGGLGANYGYTF